The 14 T cell receptor beta chains presented below share a single source sample, sequenced in a study of cytomegalovirus exposure and HLA in healthy donors. It was with 60 Vbeta and 13 Jbeta primers that the PCR ran. TCRdb's copy holds only in-frame clones and misses some; the assay was immunoSEQ multiplex PCR. The sample shows some 200,000 clones, approximately 82% of them seen only once. The sample was PBMCs. These receptors all stem from a woman aged 40-49 years in good health and CMV-seronegative.

A note on this clone: The same CDR3 is also encoded by other DNA sequences in this sample. This chain uses TRBV7-3 with TRBJ1-1; 9 positions match TRBD1. V lost 2 bases, J lost 11 bases, and 12 bases stayed unmatched. Germline lookup yields CDR1 SGHTA and CDR2 FQGTGA. The length of the CDR3 is 15 residues. The CDR3 region is CASSLWSGQGTEAFF. As DNA, the CDR3 is TGTGCCAGCAGCTTATGGTCAGGACAGGGGACCGAGGCTTTCTTT.

The chain carries TRBV5-6 and TRBJ2-7; weak D call: TRBD1 (8 bases). V was clipped by 3 bases and J by 2 bases, with 12 bases between them. This CDR3 is 14 amino acids long. Germline V gene lookup returns CDR1 SGHDT and CDR2 YYEEEE. As DNA, the CDR3 is TGTGCCAGCAGCTCTACAGGGGGGGCCTACGAGCAGTACTTC. Amino acid sequence: CASSSTGGAYEQYF.

The V gene is TRBV19, the J gene TRBJ2-1; a possible D gene is TRBD2 (5 bases). This CDR3 is built from 11 residues. The germline V gene has CDR1 LNHDA and CDR2 SQIVND (reference sequence). V lost 8 bases and J lost 7, with 9 bases in between. CDR3 protein: CASYGGNEQFF. In nucleotides, the CDR3 is TGTGCCAGTTATGGCGGGAATGAGCAGTTCTTC.

V gene TRBV7-9 combines with J gene TRBJ2-3, with D perhaps TRBD2 (6 bases). The germline gives CDR1 SEHNR, CDR2 FQNEAQ (reference sequence). Deletions cut 0 bases from V and 2 bases from J, with 9 bases between. The CDR3 loop spans 15 amino acids. Here the CDR3 DNA reads TGTGCCAGCAGCTTAGCGGGGGGAAACACAGATACGCAGTATTTT. It translates to CASSLAGGNTDTQYF.

This clone occurred a few times. The rearrangement uses TRBV6-5 and TRBJ1-1; 12 nucleotides line up with TRBD1. V was clipped by 7 bases and J by 5 bases; unmatched bases: 5. The CDR3 extends over 14 amino acids. The germline V gene has CDR1 MNHEY and CDR2 SVGAGI. The CDR3 protein is CASKPGQGATEAFF. The CDR3 coding sequence is TGTGCCAGCAAGCCGGGACAGGGGGCTACTGAAGCTTTCTTT.

The rearrangement uses TRBV7-3 and TRBJ2-1; D remains ambiguous. This CDR3 has 19 amino acids. With 0 bases removed from V and 4 bases from J, the gap between germline ends came to 22 bases. Germline CDR1 and CDR2: SGHTA and FQGTGA. This chain's CDR3 is CASSLTVISPMHAYNEQFF. The DNA of the CDR3 is TGTGCCAGCAGCTTAACGGTGATTAGCCCCATGCACGCTTACAATGAGCAGTTCTTC.

The V gene is TRBV2, the J gene TRBJ2-2, with D maybe TRBD2 (6 bases). CDR1 is SNHLY, CDR2 FYNNEI, per germline. V was cut by 6 bases and J by 7 bases, with 21 bases left in between. The CDR3 is made up of 16 amino acids. Here the CDR3 DNA reads TGTGCCAGCAGCCCTAGGGTACAGGAGGGAGGCGGGGAGCTGTTTTTT. This sequence encodes CASSPRVQEGGGELFF.

The chain has TRBV23-1 and TRBJ1-3; possibly TRBD1 for D (6 bases). TRBV23-1 is given ORF status, its function remaining uncertain. CDR3 length equals 14 residues. V was pared by 3 bases and J by 8 bases, with 14 bases between. CDR3 region: CASSHAGGQDTIYF. The CDR3 DNA sequence: TGCGCCAGCAGTCACGCGGGGGGCCAGGACACCATATATTTT.

This chain links TRBV19 with TRBJ1-1; a possible D gene is TRBD1 (5 bases). V was shortened by 8 bases and J by 7 bases, with 11 bases between the two germline ends. The CDR3 spans 11 residues. Germline CDR1 reads LNHDA; CDR2 reads SQIVND (reference sequence). CDR3 DNA sequence: TGTGCCAGTCGGGGGGTAGTTGAAGCTTTCTTT. This translates into CASRGVVEAFF.

This chain joins TRBV28 and TRBJ2-1; 9 bases line up with TRBD2. Trimming removed 6 bases from V and 10 bases from J; junction bases left unmatched: 13. The germline gives CDR1 MDHEN, CDR2 SYDVKM. The CDR3 is 15 amino acids. The CDR3 sequence: CASRTWSSGGAEQFF. Here the CDR3 DNA reads TGTGCCAGCAGGACGTGGAGTAGCGGGGGAGCGGAGCAGTTCTTC.

Remarks on this clone: The same CDR3 can be traced to other DNA sequences in this sample. This chain joins TRBV9 and TRBJ1-1; 7 positions match TRBD1. Germline V gene data show CDR1 as SGDLS and CDR2 as YYNGEE. The CDR3 runs to 14 residues. V shed 3 bases and J 0 bases; nucleotides not matched to a gene: 2. Written as DNA, the CDR3 is TGTGCCAGCAGCGGTGGGACAGTGAACACTGAAGCTTTCTTT. Amino acids: CASSGGTVNTEAFF.

V usage is TRBV6-4 and J usage is TRBJ2-2; 9 bases map to TRBD1. Germline-derived CDR1 and CDR2 are MRHNA and SNTAGT. The V gene end was trimmed by 2 bases and the J gene end by 5 bases; junction bases not matched to a gene: 3. This CDR3 has 15 residues. The CDR3: CASSDPGTGTGELFF. The CDR3 region has the DNA TGTGCCAGCAGTGACCCCGGGACAGGGACCGGGGAGCTGTTTTTT.

The gene calls are TRBV30 and TRBJ2-5; D is undetermined. Judging by the DNA end, TRBJ2-7 fits better; the J call may be wrong. The germline CDR1 and CDR2 sequences are GTSNPN and SVGIG (reference sequence). CDR3 length: 11 residues. The CDR3 DNA follows: TGTGCCTGGAGTGTATTAAACGAGCAGTACTTC. Protein product: CAWSVLNEQYF.

This chain connects TRBV7-3 to TRBJ1-1, with TRBD1 as a possible D gene (5 bases). The CDR3 loop spans 13 amino acids. Deletions cut 2 bases from V and 5 bases from J, with 9 bases between. The germline gives CDR1 SGHTA, CDR2 FQGTGA. The CDR3 region has the DNA TGTGCCAGCAGCTTAGACGGGGGGACTGAAGCTTTCTTT. Translated, it gives CASSLDGGTEAFF. The full variable domain, its missing parts supplied by reference TRBV7-3 and TRBJ1-1, is GAGVSQTPSNKVTEKGKYVELRCDPISGHTALYWYRQSLGQGPEFLIYFQGTGAADDSGLPNDRFFAVRPEGSVSTLKIQRTERGDSAVYLCASSLDGGTEAFFGQGTRLTVV.